The TCR beta chain described here comes from a study of blood T cells in healthy people across ages. In its sample, this clonotype was seen a few times. The CDR3 consists of 12 residues. Germline values: CDR1 LNHNV, CDR2 YYDKDF (reference sequence). V dropped 8 bases and J dropped 0 bases, with 4 bases sitting between them. PCR was performed a second time for about 7 to 12 cycles using a sample-barcoded 5' primer and a J-beta primer mix. TCRdb reprocessed the 5' RACE reads via MiXCR and lists one record per CDR3 protein. The top ten clones hold around 10% of a sample with about 1.6 million distinct CDR3 sequences, almost 35% of them seen once.

The sample taken for sequencing was blood. The clonotype comes from a woman aged 30 to 39 in good health. V and J are TRBV15 and TRBJ1-4; D is undetermined. The CDR3 sequence: CATGTTNEKLFF. The CDR3 DNA reads TGTGCCACCGGGACAACTAATGAAAAACTGTTTTTT.